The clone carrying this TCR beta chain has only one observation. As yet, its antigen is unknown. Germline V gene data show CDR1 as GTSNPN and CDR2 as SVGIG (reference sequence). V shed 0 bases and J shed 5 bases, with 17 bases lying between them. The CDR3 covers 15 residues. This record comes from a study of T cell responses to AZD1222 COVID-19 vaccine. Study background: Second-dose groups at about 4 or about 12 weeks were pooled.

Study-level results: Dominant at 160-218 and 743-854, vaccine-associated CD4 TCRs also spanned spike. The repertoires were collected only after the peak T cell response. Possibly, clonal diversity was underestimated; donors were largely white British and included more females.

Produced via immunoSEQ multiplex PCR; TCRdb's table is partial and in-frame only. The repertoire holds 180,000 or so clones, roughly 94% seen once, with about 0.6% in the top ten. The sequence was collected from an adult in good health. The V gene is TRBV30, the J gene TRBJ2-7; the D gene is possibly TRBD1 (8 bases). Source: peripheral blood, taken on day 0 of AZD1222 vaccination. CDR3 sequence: CAWSVGGTGTDEQYF. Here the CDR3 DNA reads TGTGCCTGGAGTGTGGGGGGGACAGGTACGGACGAGCAGTACTTC.